Listed below are T cell receptor beta chains from one sample, sequenced in a study of shared clonotypes between healthy human individuals. Some clones are missing from TCRdb's copy, which holds only in-frame ones; the method was immunoSEQ multiplex PCR. The profile shows fewer than 3 million clones, 92% of them singletons. The sequencing sample was made of naive CD4+ T cells from PBMCs. The receptors were sampled from a man aged 18 to 29 in good health. Some clones in this sample may be carry-over from other donors' samples. Both conserved end residues are part of each CDR3. The D gene is left open where the match is weak. Part of the rows lack a size; the others show once, few, many or a class for expanded clones.

d_call,clone_size,v_call,j_call,cdr3_nt,cdr3_aa
.,.,TRBV4-1,TRBJ1-1,TGCGCCAGCAGCCAAGAAGCCGGGGGCCGGAATGAAGCTTTCTTT,CASSQEAGGRNEAFF
.,.,TRBV6-5,TRBJ1-2,TGTGCCAGCAGAGATACAGGGCTCCGATATGGCTACACCTTC,CASRDTGLRYGYTF
.,.,TRBV19,TRBJ2-2,TGTGCCAGTAGTCCCGGGCCTCCCGTGGCGAACACCGGGGAGCTGTTTTTT,CASSPGPPVANTGELFF
.,.,TRBV29-1,TRBJ2-3,TGCAGCGTTGAAAGGGGAATTCGCACAGATACGCAGTATTTT,CSVERGIRTDTQYF
.,once,TRBV14,TRBJ1-3,TGTGCCAGCATGCAGTCTGGAAACACCATATATTTT,CASMQSGNTIYF
.,.,TRBV5-1,TRBJ1-6,TGCGCCAGCAGCTTGGTTTCGCAGGGGCATTCACCCCTCCACTTT,CASSLVSQGHSPLHF
.,.,TRBV28,TRBJ1-2,TGTGCCAGTTCGGCCCTCTATGGCTACACCTTC,CASSALYGYTF
.,.,TRBV7-9,TRBJ2-2,TGTGCCAGCAGCGGCACCGGACAGCTCACCGGGGAGCTGTTTTTT,CASSGTGQLTGELFF
.,.,TRBV28,TRBJ2-3,TGTGCCAGCAGTCTCGGATGGGATACGCAGTATTTT,CASSLGWDTQYF
TRBD1,.,TRBV6-6,TRBJ2-1,TGTGCCAGCAGTTACCAGGGACAGGGTATCTACAATGAGCAGTTCTTC,CASSYQGQGIYNEQFF
.,.,TRBV6-1,TRBJ1-3,TGTGCCAGCGGGCGAGCCGGCTCTGGAAACACCATATATTTT,CASGRAGSGNTIYF
.,.,TRBV6-5,TRBJ2-3,TGTGCCAGCAGGAACACCGGGGCCCCCACAGATACGCAGTATTTT,CASRNTGAPTDTQYF
TRBD1,.,TRBV6-4,TRBJ2-3,TGTGCCAGCAGTCCAGACAGGGCTAGCACAGATACGCAGTATTTT,CASSPDRASTDTQYF
.,.,TRBV10-3,TRBJ2-6,TGTGCCATCATGTATCCCGGCGGCAACTCTGGGGCCAACGTCCTGACTTTC,CAIMYPGGNSGANVLTF
.,once,TRBV28,TRBJ2-7,TGTGCCAGCAGTTCCCTCAAGAGGGGGGTCGACGACGAGCAGTACTTC,CASSSLKRGVDDEQYF
.,.,TRBV15,TRBJ2-2,TGTGCCACCAGCGAGGGGTATCGGGACACCGGGGAGCTGTTTTTT,CATSEGYRDTGELFF
.,.,TRBV7-3,TRBJ2-5,TGTGCCAGCAGCTCCCTGGGTCCCCGCCAAGAGACCCAGTACTTC,CASSSLGPRQETQYF
.,.,TRBV5-4,TRBJ2-5,TGTGCCAGCAACAAGGAACAGGGACAAGAGACCCAGTACTTC,CASNKEQGQETQYF
.,.,TRBV7-3,TRBJ2-3,TGTGCCAGCAGCCCCGGACTCCTACGGGATACGCAGTATTTT,CASSPGLLRDTQYF
.,.,TRBV28,TRBJ1-2,TGTGCCAGCAGTTTCCCCCGCGGGGCCCGTATTTCGTATGGCTACACCTTC,CASSFPRGARISYGYTF
TRBD1,.,TRBV14,TRBJ1-1,TGTGCCAGCAGCCAAGAACCGACAGGGGCCTTTGGCGGGTGGTACATGAACACTGAAGCTTTCTTT,CASSQEPTGAFGGWYMNTEAFF
.,few,TRBV5-1,TRBJ1-1,TGCGCCAGCAGCCCGGCCGATGTGGAAACTGAAGCTTTCTTT,CASSPADVETEAFF
TRBD1,once,TRBV29-1,TRBJ1-2,TGCAGCGCCAAACAGGGGCCGAAGGGGAACTATGGCTACACCTTC,CSAKQGPKGNYGYTF
.,.,TRBV19,TRBJ1-1,TGTGCCGCAAAGGAGGGACCGAACACTGAAGCTTTCTTT,CAAKEGPNTEAFF
TRBD1,.,TRBV19,TRBJ2-7,TGTGCCAGTAGTATACCGGGACAGGGAAAATACGAGCAGTACTTC,CASSIPGQGKYEQYF
.,.,TRBV7-2,TRBJ2-1,TGTGCCAGCAGCTTGGGGCCCCAGTTCTTC,CASSLGPQFF
.,.,TRBV28,TRBJ1-2,TGTGCCAGCAGCCTAGGGGATCGACAGATTTATGGCTACACCTTC,CASSLGDRQIYGYTF
TRBD1,once,TRBV2,TRBJ2-7,TGTGCCAGCCGGGACAGGGGATACGAGCAGTACTTC,CASRDRGYEQYF
.,.,TRBV19,TRBJ1-2,TGTGCCAGTAGTATTCAGAGGGATTATGGCTACACCTTC,CASSIQRDYGYTF
.,.,TRBV13,TRBJ2-1,TGTGCCAGCAGCTTACTCAATGGCGGGACAGATCTCAATGAGCAGTTCTTC,CASSLLNGGTDLNEQFF
.,.,TRBV28,TRBJ1-5,TGTGCCAGCAGAATTGATGGGGGCAATCAGCCCCAGCATTTT,CASRIDGGNQPQHF
TRBD1,.,TRBV25-1,TRBJ2-3,TGTGCCAGCAGTGAATTAACAGGGGGCCTGTCAGATACGCAGTATTTT,CASSELTGGLSDTQYF
.,.,TRBV7-2,TRBJ1-1,TGTGCCAGCAGCTTAGGACCGGCGAACACTGAAGCTTTCTTT,CASSLGPANTEAFF
.,.,TRBV28,TRBJ1-1,TGTGCCAGCCCGTCACAGGGCGGGATGAACACTGAAGCTTTCTTT,CASPSQGGMNTEAFF